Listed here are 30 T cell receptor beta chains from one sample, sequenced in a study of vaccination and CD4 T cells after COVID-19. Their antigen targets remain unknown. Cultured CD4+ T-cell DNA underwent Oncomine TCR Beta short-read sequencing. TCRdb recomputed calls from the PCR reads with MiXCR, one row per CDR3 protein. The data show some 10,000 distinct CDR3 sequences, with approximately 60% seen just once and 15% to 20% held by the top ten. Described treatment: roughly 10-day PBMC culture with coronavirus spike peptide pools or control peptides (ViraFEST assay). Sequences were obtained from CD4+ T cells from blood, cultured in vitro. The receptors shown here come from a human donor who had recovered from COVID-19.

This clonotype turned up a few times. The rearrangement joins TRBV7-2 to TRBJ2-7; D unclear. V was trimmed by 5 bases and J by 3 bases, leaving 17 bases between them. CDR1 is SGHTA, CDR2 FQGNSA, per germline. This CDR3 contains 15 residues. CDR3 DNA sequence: TGTGCCAGCAGCCCCGGGCCGGGCGAGCTCTACGAGCAGTACTTC. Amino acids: CASSPGPGELYEQYF.

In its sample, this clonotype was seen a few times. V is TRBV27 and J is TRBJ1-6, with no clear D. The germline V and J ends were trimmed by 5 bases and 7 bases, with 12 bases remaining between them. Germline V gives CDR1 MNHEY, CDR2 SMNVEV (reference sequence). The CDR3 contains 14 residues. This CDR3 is CASSRTGDNSPLHF. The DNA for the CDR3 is TGTGCCAGCAGTAGGACTGGAGACAATTCACCCCTCCACTTT.

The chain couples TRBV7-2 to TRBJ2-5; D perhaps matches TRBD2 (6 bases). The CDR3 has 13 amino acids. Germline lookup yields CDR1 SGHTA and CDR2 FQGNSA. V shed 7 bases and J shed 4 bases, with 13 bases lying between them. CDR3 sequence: CASTSRRGETQYF. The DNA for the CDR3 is TGTGCCAGCACCAGCCGGAGGGGAGAGACCCAGTACTTC.

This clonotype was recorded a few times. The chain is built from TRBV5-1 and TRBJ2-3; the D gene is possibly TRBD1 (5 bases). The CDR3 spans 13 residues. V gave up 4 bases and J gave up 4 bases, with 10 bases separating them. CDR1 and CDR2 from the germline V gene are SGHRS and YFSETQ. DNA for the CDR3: TGCGCCAGCAGCGCTCTAGGGGCAGATACGCAGTATTTT. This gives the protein CASSALGADTQYF.

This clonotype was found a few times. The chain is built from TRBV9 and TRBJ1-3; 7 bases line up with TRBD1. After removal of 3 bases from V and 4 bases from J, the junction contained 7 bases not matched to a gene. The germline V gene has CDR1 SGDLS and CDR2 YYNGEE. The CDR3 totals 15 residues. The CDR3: CASSGVDREGNTIYF. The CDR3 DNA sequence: TGTGCCAGCAGCGGCGTCGACAGGGAAGGAAACACCATATATTTT.

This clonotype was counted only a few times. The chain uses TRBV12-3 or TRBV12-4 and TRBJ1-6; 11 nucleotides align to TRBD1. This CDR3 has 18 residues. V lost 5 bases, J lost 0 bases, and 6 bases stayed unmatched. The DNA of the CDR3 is TGTGCCAGCAGTCGGACAGGGGGCGGCAGCTCCTATAATTCACCCCTCCACTTT. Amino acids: CASSRTGGGSSYNSPLHF.

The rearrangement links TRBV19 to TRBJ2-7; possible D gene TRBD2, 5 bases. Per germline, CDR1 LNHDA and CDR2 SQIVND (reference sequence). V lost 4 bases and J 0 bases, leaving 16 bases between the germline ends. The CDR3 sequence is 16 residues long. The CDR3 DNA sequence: TGTGCCAGTAGTACCCGAGGGCTGGACGGCTCCTACGAGCAGTACTTC. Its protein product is CASSTRGLDGSYEQYF.

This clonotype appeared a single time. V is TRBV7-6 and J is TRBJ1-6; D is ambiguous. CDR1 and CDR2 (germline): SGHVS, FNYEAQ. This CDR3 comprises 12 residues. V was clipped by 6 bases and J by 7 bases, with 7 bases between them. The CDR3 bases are TGTGCCAGCAGAAGCCCAAATTCACCCCTCCACTTT. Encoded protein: CASRSPNSPLHF.

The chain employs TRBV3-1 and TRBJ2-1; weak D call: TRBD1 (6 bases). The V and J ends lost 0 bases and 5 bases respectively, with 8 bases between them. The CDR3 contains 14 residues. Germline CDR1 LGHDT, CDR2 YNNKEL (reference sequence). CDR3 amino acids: CASSQEGQNNEQFF. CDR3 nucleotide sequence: TGTGCCAGCAGCCAAGAGGGACAAAACAATGAGCAGTTCTTC.

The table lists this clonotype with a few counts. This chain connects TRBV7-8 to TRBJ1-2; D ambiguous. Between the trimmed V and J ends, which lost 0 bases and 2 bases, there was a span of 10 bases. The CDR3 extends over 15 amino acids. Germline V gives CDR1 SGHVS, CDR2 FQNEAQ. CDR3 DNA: TGTGCCAGCAGCTTAGCCGGGGTTGGCAACTATGGCTACACCTTC. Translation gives CASSLAGVGNYGYTF.

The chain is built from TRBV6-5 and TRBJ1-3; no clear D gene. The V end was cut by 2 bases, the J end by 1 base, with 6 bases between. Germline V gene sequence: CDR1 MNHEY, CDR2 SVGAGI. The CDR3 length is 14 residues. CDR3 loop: CASSYGVSGNTIYF. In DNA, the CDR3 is TGTGCCAGCAGTTACGGTGTGTCTGGAAACACCATATATTTT.

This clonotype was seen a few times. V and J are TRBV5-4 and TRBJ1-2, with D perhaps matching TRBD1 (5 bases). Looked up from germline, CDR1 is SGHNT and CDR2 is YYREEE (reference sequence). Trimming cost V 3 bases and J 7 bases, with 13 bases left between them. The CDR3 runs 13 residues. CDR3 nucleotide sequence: TGTGCCAGCAGCTCGGGACCTCGGGGTGGCTACACCTTC. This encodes CASSSGPRGGYTF.

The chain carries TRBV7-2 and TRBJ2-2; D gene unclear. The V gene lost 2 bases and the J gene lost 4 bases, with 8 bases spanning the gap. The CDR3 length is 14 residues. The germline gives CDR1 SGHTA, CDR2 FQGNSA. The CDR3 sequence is CASSLLMGTGELFF. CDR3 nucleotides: TGTGCCAGCAGCTTATTAATGGGCACCGGGGAGCTGTTTTTT.

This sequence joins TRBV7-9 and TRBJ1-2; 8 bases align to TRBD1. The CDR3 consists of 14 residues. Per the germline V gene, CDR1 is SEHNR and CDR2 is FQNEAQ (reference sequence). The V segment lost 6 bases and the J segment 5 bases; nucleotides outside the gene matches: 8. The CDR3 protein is CASSQGTGHYGYTF. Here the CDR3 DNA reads TGTGCCAGCAGTCAAGGGACAGGCCATTATGGCTACACCTTC. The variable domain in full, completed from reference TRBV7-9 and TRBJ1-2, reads DTGVSQNPRHKITKRGQNVTFRCDPISEHNRLYWYRQTLGQGPEFLTYFQNEAQLEKSRLLSDRFSAERPKGSFSTLEIQRTEQGDSAMYLCASSQGTGHYGYTFGSGTRLTVV.

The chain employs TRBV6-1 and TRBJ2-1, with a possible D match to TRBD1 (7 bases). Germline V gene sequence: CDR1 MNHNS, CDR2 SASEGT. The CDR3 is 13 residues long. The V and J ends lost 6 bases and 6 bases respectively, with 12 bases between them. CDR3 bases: TGTGCCAGCAGCAACAGGGGAGGCAATGAGCAGTTCTTC. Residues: CASSNRGGNEQFF.

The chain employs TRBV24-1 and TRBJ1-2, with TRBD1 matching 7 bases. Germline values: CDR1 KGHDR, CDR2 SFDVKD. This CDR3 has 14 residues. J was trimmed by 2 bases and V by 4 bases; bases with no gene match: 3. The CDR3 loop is CATSDRDRNYGYTF. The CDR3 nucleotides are TGTGCCACCAGTGACAGGGACAGAAACTATGGCTACACCTTC.

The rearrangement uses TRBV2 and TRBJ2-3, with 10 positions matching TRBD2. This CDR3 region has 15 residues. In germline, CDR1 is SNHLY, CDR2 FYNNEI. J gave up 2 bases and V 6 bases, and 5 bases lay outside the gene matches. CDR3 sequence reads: CASRNGLADTDTQYF. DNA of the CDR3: TGTGCCAGCAGAAACGGACTAGCGGACACAGATACGCAGTATTTT.

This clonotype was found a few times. The CDR3 DNA follows: TGTGCCAGCAGCCCGGACAGGGGAAAGGGGTCACCCCTCCACTTT. Translating it yields CASSPDRGKGSPLHF. The J gene is TRBJ1-6, the V gene TRBV2, with 9 bases lining up with TRBD1. Trimming took 6 bases from V and 10 from J; bases not matched to a gene: 10. Germline V gives CDR1 SNHLY, CDR2 FYNNEI. The CDR3 extends over 15 amino acids.

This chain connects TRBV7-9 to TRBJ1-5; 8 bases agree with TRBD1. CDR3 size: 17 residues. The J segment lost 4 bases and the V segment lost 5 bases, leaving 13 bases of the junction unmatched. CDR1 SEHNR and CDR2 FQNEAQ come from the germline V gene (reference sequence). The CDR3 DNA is TGTGCCAGCAGCCCCCCAGGGGGCGAGGGTCGGAATCAGCCCCAGCATTTT. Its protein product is CASSPPGGEGRNQPQHF.

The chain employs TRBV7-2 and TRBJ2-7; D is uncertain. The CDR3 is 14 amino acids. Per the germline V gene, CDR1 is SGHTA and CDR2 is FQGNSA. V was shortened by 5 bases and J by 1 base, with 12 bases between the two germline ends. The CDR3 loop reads CASSRPTSSYEQYF. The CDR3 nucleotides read TGTGCCAGCAGCCGCCCGACTTCGTCCTACGAGCAGTACTTC.

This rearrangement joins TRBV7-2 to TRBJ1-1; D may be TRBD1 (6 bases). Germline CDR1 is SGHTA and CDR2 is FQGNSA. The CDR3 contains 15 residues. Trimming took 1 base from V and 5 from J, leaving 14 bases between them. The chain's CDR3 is CASSLDQGYWTEAFF. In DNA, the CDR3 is TGTGCCAGCAGCTTAGATCAGGGGTATTGGACTGAAGCTTTCTTT.

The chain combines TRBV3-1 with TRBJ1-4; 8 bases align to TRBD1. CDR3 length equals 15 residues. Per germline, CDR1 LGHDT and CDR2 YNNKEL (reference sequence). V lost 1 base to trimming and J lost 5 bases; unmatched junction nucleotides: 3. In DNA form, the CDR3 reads TGTGCCAGCAGCCAAGTCCGGGACAGGAATGAAAAACTGTTTTTT. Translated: CASSQVRDRNEKLFF.

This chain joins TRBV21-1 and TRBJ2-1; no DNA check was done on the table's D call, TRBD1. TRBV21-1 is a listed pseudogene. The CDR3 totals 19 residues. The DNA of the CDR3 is TGTGCCAGCAGCAAACCCCTTGCCGGGGCAGGGGGCGCGAAGGGTGAGCAGTTCTTC. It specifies CASSKPLAGAGGAKGEQFF.

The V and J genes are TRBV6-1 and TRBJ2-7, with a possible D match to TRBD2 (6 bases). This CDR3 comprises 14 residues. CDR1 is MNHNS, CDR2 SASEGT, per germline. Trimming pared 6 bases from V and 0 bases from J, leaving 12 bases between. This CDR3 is CASSPDYTSYEQYF. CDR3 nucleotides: TGTGCCAGCAGCCCGGACTATACCTCCTACGAGCAGTACTTC.

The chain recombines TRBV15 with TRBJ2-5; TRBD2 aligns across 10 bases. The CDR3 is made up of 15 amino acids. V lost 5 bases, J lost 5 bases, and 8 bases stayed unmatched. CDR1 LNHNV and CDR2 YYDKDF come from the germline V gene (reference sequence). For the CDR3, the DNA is TGTGCCACCAGCGAGGTAGCGGGAGGCGGGGAGACCCAGTACTTC. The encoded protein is CATSEVAGGGETQYF.

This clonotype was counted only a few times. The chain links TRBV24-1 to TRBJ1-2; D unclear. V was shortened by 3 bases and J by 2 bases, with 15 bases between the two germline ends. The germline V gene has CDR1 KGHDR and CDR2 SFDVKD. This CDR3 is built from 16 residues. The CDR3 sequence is CATSDRLPQRNYGYTF. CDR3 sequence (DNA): TGTGCCACCAGTGATCGCCTCCCACAGCGAAACTATGGCTACACCTTC.

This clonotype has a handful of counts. DNA of the CDR3: TGTGCCAGCAGTTACTTGGGACAGGGATCACCGAATGGCTACACCTTC. Translated: CASSYLGQGSPNGYTF. The chain carries TRBV6-2 or TRBV6-3 and TRBJ1-2; 9 bases agree with TRBD1. CDR1 is MNHEY, CDR2 SVGEGT, per germline. The J segment lost 6 bases and the V segment lost 1 base, leaving 9 bases of the junction unmatched. This CDR3 has 16 amino acids.

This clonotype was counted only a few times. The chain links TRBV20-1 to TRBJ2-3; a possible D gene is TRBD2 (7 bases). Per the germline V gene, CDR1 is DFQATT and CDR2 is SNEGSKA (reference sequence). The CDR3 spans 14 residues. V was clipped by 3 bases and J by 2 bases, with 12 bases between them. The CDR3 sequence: CSASGGLYTDTQYF. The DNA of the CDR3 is TGCAGTGCTAGCGGGGGGCTTTACACAGATACGCAGTATTTT.

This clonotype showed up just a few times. In nucleotides, the CDR3 is TGTGCCATCAGTGCAGGGGACAGGGAAGGCACTGAAGCTTTCTTT. Its protein product is CAISAGDREGTEAFF. This rearrangement joins TRBV10-3 to TRBJ1-1, with 9 bases identical to TRBD1. CDR3 length equals 15 residues. V lost 4 bases, J lost 4 bases, and 7 bases stayed unmatched. Per germline, CDR1 ENHRY and CDR2 SYGVKD.

CDR3 region: CASTTPGPYGYTF. CDR3 nucleotide sequence: TGTGCCAGCACAACCCCCGGCCCTTATGGCTACACCTTC. The chain couples TRBV6-1 to TRBJ1-2; D call uncertain. V gave up 7 bases and J gave up 5 bases, with 14 bases separating them. This CDR3 has 13 residues. Per the germline V gene, CDR1 is MNHNS and CDR2 is SASEGT.